This TCR beta chain is drawn from a study of Graves' ophthalmopathy and Graves' hyperthyroidism. Moderate-to-severe activity, with CAS ≥3, NOSPECS ≥4 and duration under 3 months, characterized the donors with ophthalmopathy. PBMCs came from roughly 10 ml of fresh peripheral blood. Study-wide points: Most clonotypes expanded in thyroid above 0.001 frequency were present in blood too.

TCR beta CDR3 amplification used RNA transcripts. The first round was an RT-PCR with HTBI primers, and the second round was a multiplex PCR. In TCRdb, the multiplex PCR reads were re-called with MiXCR into one record per CDR3 protein. The profile shows more than 550,000 distinct CDR3 sequences, approximately 39% of them singletons. A note on this clonotype: Its matching antigen is unknown.

This clonotype was obtained from an adult man with Graves' ophthalmopathy. Specimen: peripheral blood.

The chain's CDR3 is CASSQDVIQGYGYTF. The CDR3 DNA reads as TGCGCCAGCAGCCAAGATGTCATCCAGGGGTATGGCTACACCTTC. J is TRBJ1-2 and V is TRBV4-1, with a tentative D call TRBD1 (6 bases). The V end lost 0 bases, the J end lost 5 bases, and 13 bases lay between the germline ends. CDR1 and CDR2 from the germline V gene are MGHRA and YSYEKL. This CDR3 comprises 15 residues.